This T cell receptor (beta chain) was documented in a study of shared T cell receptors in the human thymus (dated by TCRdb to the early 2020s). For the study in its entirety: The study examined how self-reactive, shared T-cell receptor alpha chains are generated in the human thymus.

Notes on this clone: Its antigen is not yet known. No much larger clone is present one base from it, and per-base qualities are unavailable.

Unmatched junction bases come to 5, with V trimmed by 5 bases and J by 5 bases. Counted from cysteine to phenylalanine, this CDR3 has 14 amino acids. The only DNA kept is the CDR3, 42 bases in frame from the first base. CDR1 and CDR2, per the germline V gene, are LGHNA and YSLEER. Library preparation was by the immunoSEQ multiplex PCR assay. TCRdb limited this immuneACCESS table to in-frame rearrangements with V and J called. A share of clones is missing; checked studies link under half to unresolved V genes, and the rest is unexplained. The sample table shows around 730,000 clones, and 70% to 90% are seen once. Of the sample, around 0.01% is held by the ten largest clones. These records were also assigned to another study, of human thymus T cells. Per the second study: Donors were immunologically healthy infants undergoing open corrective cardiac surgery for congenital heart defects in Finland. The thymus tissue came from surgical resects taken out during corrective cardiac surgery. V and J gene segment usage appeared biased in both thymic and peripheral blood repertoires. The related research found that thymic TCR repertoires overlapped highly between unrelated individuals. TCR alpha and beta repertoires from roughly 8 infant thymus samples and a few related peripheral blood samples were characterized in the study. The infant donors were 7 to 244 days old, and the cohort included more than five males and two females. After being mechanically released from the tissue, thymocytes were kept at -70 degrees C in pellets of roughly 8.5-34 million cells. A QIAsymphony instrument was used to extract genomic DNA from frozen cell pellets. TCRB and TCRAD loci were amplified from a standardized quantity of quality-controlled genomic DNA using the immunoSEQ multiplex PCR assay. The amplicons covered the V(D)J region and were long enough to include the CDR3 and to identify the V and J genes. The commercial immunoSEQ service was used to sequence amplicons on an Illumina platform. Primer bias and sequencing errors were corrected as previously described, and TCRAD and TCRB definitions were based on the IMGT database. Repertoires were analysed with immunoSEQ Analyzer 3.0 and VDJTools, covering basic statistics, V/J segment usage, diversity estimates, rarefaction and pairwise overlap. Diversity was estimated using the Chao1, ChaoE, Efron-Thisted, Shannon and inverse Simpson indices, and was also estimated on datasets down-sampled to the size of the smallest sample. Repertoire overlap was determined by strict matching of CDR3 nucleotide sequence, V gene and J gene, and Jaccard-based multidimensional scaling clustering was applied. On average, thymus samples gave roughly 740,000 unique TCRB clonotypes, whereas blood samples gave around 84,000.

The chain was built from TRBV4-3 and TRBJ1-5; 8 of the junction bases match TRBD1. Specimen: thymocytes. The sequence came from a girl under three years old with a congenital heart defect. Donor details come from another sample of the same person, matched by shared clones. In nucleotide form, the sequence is TGCGCCAGCAGCGACGACAGGGGTTATCAGCCCCAGCATTTT. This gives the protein CASSDDRGYQPQHF.